This T cell receptor (beta chain) was documented in a study of T-cell reconstitution after alpha-beta-depleted transplantation in children. This CDR3 contains 14 residues. The ends were cut back, 5 bases at V and 4 bases at J, with 14 bases in the middle. In germline, CDR1 is SEHNR, CDR2 FQNEAQ (reference sequence). During its preparation, the TCRbeta library received unique molecular identifiers. MiXCR, run by TCRdb on the PCR reads, gives a single entry per CDR3 protein. The profile shows hundreds of thousands of distinct CDR3 sequences, over 10% of them singletons. Whole-study results and caveats: T cells produced anew were the main source of T-cell counts and diversity one year after transplant. Certain patients had high TCRbeta diversity at day 60, and it came from recipient T cells and thymic progenitors that survived.

Concerning this clonotype: Antigen specificity is unknown.

The source material was PBMCs, sampled before TCRalphabeta/CD19-depleted stem cell transplant. This clonotype was sampled from a girl aged 2 to 9 with congenital amegakaryocytic thrombocytopenia, due to receive a stem cell transplant. This chain connects TRBV7-9 to TRBJ1-1, with D unclear. The CDR3 sequence: CASSLGPVGTEAFF. The DNA of the CDR3 is TGTGCCAGCAGCCTCGGCCCCGTTGGCACTGAAGCTTTCTTT.